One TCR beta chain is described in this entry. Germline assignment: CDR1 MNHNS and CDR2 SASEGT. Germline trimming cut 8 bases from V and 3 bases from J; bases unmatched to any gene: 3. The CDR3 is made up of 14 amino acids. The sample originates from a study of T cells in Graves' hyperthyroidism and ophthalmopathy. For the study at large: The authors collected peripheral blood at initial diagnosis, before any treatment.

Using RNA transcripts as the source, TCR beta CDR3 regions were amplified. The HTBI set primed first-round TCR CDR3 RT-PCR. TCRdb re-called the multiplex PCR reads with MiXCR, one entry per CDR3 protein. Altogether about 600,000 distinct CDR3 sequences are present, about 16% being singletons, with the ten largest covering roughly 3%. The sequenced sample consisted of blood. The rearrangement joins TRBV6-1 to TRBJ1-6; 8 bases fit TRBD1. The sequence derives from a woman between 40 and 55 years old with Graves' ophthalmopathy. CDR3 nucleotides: TGTGCCAGCGCCGGGACAGGCTATAATTCACCCCTCCACTTT. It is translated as CASAGTGYNSPLHF.